This T cell receptor beta chain emerged from a study of technical replicates of blood from a handful of donors. This CDR3 is built from 13 residues. V lost 2 bases and J lost 2, with 6 bases in between. CDR1 and CDR2 from the germline V gene are MGHRA and YSYEKL. This table comes from immunoSEQ multiplex PCR, and its TCRdb copy is limited to in-frame clones, with some not included. Here the sample spans some 78,000 clones, 90% to 95% being singletons. The origin of this receptor is a human donor in good health. The source material was T cells isolated from PBMCs. The chain is built from TRBV4-1 and TRBJ1-2, with a tentative D call TRBD1 (5 bases). CDR3 DNA sequence: TGCGCCAGCAGCCAAACAGGCAACTATGGCTACACCTTC. Translating it yields CASSQTGNYGYTF.